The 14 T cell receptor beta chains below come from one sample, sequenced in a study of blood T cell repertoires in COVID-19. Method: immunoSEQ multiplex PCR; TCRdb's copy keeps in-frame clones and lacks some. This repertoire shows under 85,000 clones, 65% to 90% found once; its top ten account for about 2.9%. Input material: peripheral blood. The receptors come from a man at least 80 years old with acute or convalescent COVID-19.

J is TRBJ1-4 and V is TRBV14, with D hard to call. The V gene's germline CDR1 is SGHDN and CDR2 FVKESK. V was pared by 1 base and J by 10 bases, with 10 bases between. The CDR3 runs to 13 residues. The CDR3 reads CASSQVVRGKLFF. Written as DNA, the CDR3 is TGTGCCAGCAGCCAAGTAGTCAGAGGAAAACTGTTTTTT. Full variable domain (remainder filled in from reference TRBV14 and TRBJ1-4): EAGVTQFPSHSVIEKGQTVTLRCDPISGHDNLYWYRRVMGKEIKFLLHFVKESKQDESGMPNNRFLAERTGGTYSTLKVQPAELEDSGVYFCASSQVVRGKLFFGSGTQLSVL.

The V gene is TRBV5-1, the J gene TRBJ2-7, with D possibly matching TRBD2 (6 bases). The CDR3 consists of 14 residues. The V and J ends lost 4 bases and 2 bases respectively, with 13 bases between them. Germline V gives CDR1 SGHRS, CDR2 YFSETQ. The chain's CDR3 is CASSKGLGPYEQYF. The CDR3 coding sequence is TGCGCCAGCAGCAAGGGACTGGGACCCTACGAGCAGTACTTC.

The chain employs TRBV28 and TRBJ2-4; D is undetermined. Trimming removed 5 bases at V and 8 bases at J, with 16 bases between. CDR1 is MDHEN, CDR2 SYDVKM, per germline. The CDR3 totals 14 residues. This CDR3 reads CASSPPGAMDIQYF. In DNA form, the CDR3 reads TGTGCCAGCAGTCCCCCGGGTGCGATGGACATTCAGTACTTC.

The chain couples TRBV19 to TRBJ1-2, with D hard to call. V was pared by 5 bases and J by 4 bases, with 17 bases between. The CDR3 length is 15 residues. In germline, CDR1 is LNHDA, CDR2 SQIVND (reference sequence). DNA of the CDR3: TGTGCCAGTAGTGAACAGATTCTACAAGGCTATGGCTACACCTTC. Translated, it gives CASSEQILQGYGYTF.

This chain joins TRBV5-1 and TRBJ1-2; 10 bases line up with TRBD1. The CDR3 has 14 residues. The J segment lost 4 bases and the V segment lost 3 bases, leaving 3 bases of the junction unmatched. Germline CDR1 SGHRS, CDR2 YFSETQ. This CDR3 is CASSWTGGSYGYTF. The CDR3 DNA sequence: TGCGCCAGCAGCTGGACAGGGGGGAGCTATGGCTACACCTTC.

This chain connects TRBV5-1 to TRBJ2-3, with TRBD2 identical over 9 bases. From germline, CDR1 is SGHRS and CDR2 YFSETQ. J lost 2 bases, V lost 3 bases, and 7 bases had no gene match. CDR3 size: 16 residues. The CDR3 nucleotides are TGCGCCAGCAGCTCCCCGGGGACTAGCCTCACAGATACGCAGTATTTT. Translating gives CASSSPGTSLTDTQYF.

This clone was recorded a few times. CDR3 amino acids: CASSPLQGAAGYTF. Here the CDR3 DNA reads TGTGCCAGCAGTCCGTTACAGGGTGCTGCGGGCTACACCTTC. The rearrangement uses TRBV6-2 or TRBV6-3 and TRBJ1-2; perhaps TRBD1 as D (6 bases). The germline gives CDR1 MNHEY, CDR2 SVGEGT. This CDR3 has 14 residues. Trimming stripped 5 bases from V and 8 bases from J, with 18 bases between.

Here the CDR3 reads CATSEGGRTETQYF. In nucleotides, the CDR3 is TGTGCCACCAGTGAAGGCGGGAGGACGGAGACCCAGTACTTC. The gene calls are TRBV24-1 and TRBJ2-5; TRBD2 matches 8 bases. The junction had 5 bases not matched to a gene; V was cut back by 4 bases and J by 5 bases. Germline CDR1 KGHDR, CDR2 SFDVKD. The CDR3 runs 14 residues.

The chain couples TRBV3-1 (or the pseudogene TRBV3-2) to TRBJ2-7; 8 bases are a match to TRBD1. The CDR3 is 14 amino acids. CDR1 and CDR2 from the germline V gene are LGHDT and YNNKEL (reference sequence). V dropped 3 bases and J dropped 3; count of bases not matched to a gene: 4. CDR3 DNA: TGTGCCAGCAGCCAGACAGGGGTGATCTACGAGCAGTACTTC. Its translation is CASSQTGVIYEQYF.

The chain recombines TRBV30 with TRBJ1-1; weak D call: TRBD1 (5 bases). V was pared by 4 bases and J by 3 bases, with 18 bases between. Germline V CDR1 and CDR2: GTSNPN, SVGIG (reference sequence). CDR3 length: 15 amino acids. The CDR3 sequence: CAWTKPRDGDTEAFF. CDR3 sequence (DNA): TGTGCCTGGACCAAACCGCGGGACGGGGACACTGAAGCTTTCTTT.

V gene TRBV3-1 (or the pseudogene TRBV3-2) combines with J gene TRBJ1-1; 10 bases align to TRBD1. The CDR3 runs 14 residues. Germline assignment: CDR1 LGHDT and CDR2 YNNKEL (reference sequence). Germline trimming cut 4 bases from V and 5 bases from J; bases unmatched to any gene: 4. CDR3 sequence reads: CASSRQGAETEAFF. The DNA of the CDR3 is TGTGCCAGCAGCCGACAGGGGGCTGAGACTGAAGCTTTCTTT.

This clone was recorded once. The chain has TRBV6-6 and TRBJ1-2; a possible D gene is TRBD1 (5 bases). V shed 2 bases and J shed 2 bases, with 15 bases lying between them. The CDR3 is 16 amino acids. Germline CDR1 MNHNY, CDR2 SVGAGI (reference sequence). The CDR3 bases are TGTGCCAGCAGTTACGGCGGGGCTCAACCCAACTATGGCTACACCTTC. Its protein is CASSYGGAQPNYGYTF.

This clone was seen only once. CDR3 residues: CSVEGTGERFYEQYF. CDR3 DNA: TGCAGCGTTGAAGGGACAGGGGAGAGATTCTACGAGCAGTACTTC. V and J are TRBV29-1 and TRBJ2-7; the match to TRBD1 covers 9 bases. Germline V gene lookup returns CDR1 SQVTM and CDR2 ANQGSEA. The CDR3 has 15 amino acids. Losses at the gene ends were 1 base for V and 3 bases for J; bases not matched to a gene: 7.

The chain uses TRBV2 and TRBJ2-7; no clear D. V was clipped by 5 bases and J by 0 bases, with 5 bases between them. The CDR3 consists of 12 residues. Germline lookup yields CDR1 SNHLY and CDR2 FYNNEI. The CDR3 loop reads CASSQVSYEQYF. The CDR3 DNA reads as TGTGCCAGCAGTCAGGTCTCCTACGAGCAGTACTTC.